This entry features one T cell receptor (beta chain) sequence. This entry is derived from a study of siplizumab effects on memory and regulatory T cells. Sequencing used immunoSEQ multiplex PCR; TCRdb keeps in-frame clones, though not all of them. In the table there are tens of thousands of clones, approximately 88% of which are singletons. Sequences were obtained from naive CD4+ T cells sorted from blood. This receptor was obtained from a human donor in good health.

CDR3 coding DNA: TGCGCCAGCAGCCAAGGTATTGTACAGGGAAGAGGCGAGCAGTACTTC. Translating it yields CASSQGIVQGRGEQYF. V gene TRBV4-1 combines with J gene TRBJ2-7, with D possibly matching TRBD1 (6 bases). V shed 1 base and J shed 6 bases, with 19 bases lying between them. This CDR3 region has 16 residues. Germline V gives CDR1 MGHRA, CDR2 YSYEKL.